This T cell receptor beta chain was found in a study of T-cell memory formation after mild COVID-19. On the study more broadly: The two donors had largely donor-specific TCR clusters. Study results and limitations: Whereas later expanders leaned CD4+, clones contracting day 15 to 85 showed a balanced CD4/CD8 makeup. Second-wave clones reaching peak frequency on day 37 lacked confirmed SARS-CoV-2 specificity.

With constant-segment primers, 5'RACE yielded cDNA libraries of TCR alpha and TCR beta that carried sample barcodes and UMIs. TCRdb recomputed calls from the 5' RACE reads with MiXCR, one row per CDR3 protein. The table shows 150,000 to 200,000 distinct CDR3 sequences, with roughly 28% occurring only once. This CDR3 spans 15 amino acids. Germline V CDR1 and CDR2: SGDLS, YYNGEE. The V and J ends lost 4 bases and 2 bases, in that order; junction bases with no gene match: 6. This clonotype turned up a few times. Antigen unknown. This chain connects TRBV9 to TRBJ2-7; 10 bases are a match to TRBD2. This TCR was sampled from an adult woman who had mild COVID-19 (a few samples of this study predate the infection). Cell type and time point are not known. Sequenced: PBMCs or a T cell subset sorted from them (not recorded which). CDR3 sequence: CASSRSGGPPYEQYF. CDR3 nucleotide sequence: TGTGCCAGCAGCCGTAGCGGGGGGCCTCCCTACGAGCAGTACTTC.